These 6 T cell receptor beta chains were sequenced from one sample in a study of Ad26.COV2.S vaccination and SARS-CoV-2 variants. Treatment meaning: about 20 received Ad26.COV2.S at low or high dose, single or two shots; roughly 5 received placebo; per-sample allocation not given. Sampling was performed 63 days after the first vaccine or placebo injection. TCRdb keeps only in-frame clones here, not all; method: immunoSEQ multiplex PCR. The table has 300,000 to 350,000 clones, roughly 88% seen once; the top ten hold 4.5% to 5.5%. The input for sequencing was peripheral blood, taken in a trial of Ad26.COV2.S vaccine versus placebo. The receptors originated from a person aged 18-65 years who received the Ad26.COV2.S COVID-19 vaccine or a placebo.

V gene TRBV3-1 (or the pseudogene TRBV3-2) combines with J gene TRBJ2-7; possibly TRBD1 or TRBD2 for D (5 bases each). Trimming removed 0 bases at V and 0 bases at J, with 15 bases between. Per germline, CDR1 LGHDT and CDR2 YNNKEL (reference sequence). The CDR3 contains 17 residues. The CDR3 region has the DNA TGTGCCAGCAGCCAAGATAGCCGGGACGGAGACTCCTACGAGCAGTACGTC. Translated: CASSQDSRDGDSYEQYV.

The V gene is TRBV7-2, the J gene TRBJ2-3; 7 bases map to TRBD2. J gave up 0 bases and V 2 bases, and 5 bases lay outside the gene matches. The CDR3 extends over 16 amino acids. Germline V gene data show CDR1 as SGHTA and CDR2 as FQGNSA. In DNA form, the CDR3 reads TGTGCCAGCAGCTTATGGAGCGGGGCCAGCACAGATACGCAGTATTTT. Protein sequence: CASSLWSGASTDTQYF.

This chain joins TRBV6-2 or TRBV6-3 and TRBJ2-5; D might be TRBD2 (6 bases). CDR1 and CDR2 from the germline V gene are MNHEY and SVGEGT. V lost 4 bases and J lost 2, with 26 bases in between. CDR3 length equals 19 residues. In DNA form, the CDR3 reads TGTGCCAGCAGTTCCATATCCGGTTTTGCCAGCGGACTACAAGAGACCCAGTACTTC. Translating it yields CASSSISGFASGLQETQYF.

The gene calls are TRBV6-5 and TRBJ1-6; D is perhaps TRBD1 (6 bases). Trimming cost V 6 bases and J 10 bases, with 19 bases left between them. CDR1 is MNHEY and CDR2 is SVGAGI in the germline V gene. The length of the CDR3 is 15 residues. The CDR3 region is CASRENTGFGSPLHF. The CDR3 DNA follows: TGTGCCAGCAGGGAGAATACAGGGTTTGGATCACCCCTCCACTTT.

This rearrangement joins TRBV6-1 to TRBJ1-2, with a weak D call TRBD1 (6 bases). CDR3 size: 15 residues. In germline, CDR1 is MNHNS, CDR2 SASEGT. V was clipped by 3 bases and J by 7 bases, with 18 bases between them. CDR3 sequence: CASSDIYSGAVGYTF. Here the CDR3 DNA reads TGTGCCAGCAGTGATATTTACTCGGGGGCCGTTGGCTACACCTTC.

The V call is TRBV7-9, the J call TRBJ2-3; no firm D call. The CDR3 spans 13 residues. The ends were cut back, 10 bases at V and 5 bases at J, with 16 bases in the middle. CDR1 and CDR2 (germline): SEHNR, FQNEAQ (reference sequence). CDR3 DNA: TGTGCCACCACGGGTGGGGTGAGAGATACGCAGTATTTT. This codes for CATTGGVRDTQYF.